These 16 T cell receptor beta chains share one sample of origin, sequenced in a study of cytomegalovirus exposure and HLA in healthy donors. Primers: 60 Vbeta forward and 13 Jbeta reverse. Produced via immunoSEQ multiplex PCR; TCRdb's table is partial and in-frame only. This sample carries about 140,000 clones, 80% of them seen once, and the ten largest clones take nearly 7%. Sequencing input: PBMCs. These receptors were obtained from a man aged 35 to 55 in good health and CMV-seropositive.

V gene TRBV25-1 combines with J gene TRBJ1-2; the match to TRBD1 covers 7 bases. CDR1 MGHDK and CDR2 SYGVNS come from the germline V gene. CDR3 length equals 14 residues. V was pared by 6 bases and J by 3 bases, with 7 bases of the junction left unmatched. The CDR3 DNA sequence: TGTGCCAGCAGGGGGGACAGATGGTACTATGGCTACACCTTC. Its translation: CASRGDRWYYGYTF.

The chain employs TRBV2 and TRBJ2-7; D unresolved. CDR1 is SNHLY and CDR2 is FYNNEI in the germline V gene. The CDR3 has 15 amino acids. Trimming cost V 1 base and J 4 bases, with 14 bases left between them. The CDR3 DNA follows: TGTGCCAGCAGTGAAGGAGGCATCGGATATTACGAGCAGTACTTC. The encoded protein is CASSEGGIGYYEQYF.

This chain uses TRBV6-5 with TRBJ1-2; D is possibly TRBD1 (6 bases). CDR3 length: 13 residues. CDR1 is MNHEY, CDR2 SVGAGI, per germline. V was clipped by 5 bases and J by 8 bases, with 15 bases between them. DNA of the CDR3: TGTGCCAGCAGTGGAACAGGGCGTCGAGGCTACACCTTC. Translated, it gives CASSGTGRRGYTF.

The chain recombines TRBV2 with TRBJ2-5; weak D call: TRBD2 (5 bases). The DNA end is more similar to TRBJ2-7, so the J call may be wrong. CDR1 and CDR2 (germline): SNHLY, FYNNEI. CDR3 length: 13 amino acids. In nucleotides, the CDR3 is TGTGCCAGCAGTGAAGAGCGCGGGTACGAGCAGTACTTC. This codes for CASSEERGYEQYF.

V usage is TRBV28 and J usage is TRBJ2-7; 10 bases match TRBD1. The CDR3 has 15 residues. V shed 6 bases, J shed 3 bases, and the junction held 8 bases outside the gene matches. Looked up from germline, CDR1 is MDHEN and CDR2 is SYDVKM. The DNA of the CDR3 is TGTGCCAGCAGCGAAGCCCGGGACAGGGGCTACGAGCAGTACTTC. It codes for CASSEARDRGYEQYF.

V is TRBV19 and J is TRBJ1-1; 9 bases match TRBD1. The CDR3 sequence is 14 residues long. The junction had 7 bases not matched to a gene; V was cut back by 7 bases and J by 4 bases. Germline assignment: CDR1 LNHDA and CDR2 SQIVND (reference sequence). This CDR3 reads CASIYGTGSTEAFF. The CDR3 nucleotides read TGTGCCAGTATCTACGGGACAGGGAGCACTGAAGCTTTCTTT.

The chain has TRBV18 and TRBJ2-7, with TRBD1 matching over 7 bases. Germline CDR1 KGHSH, CDR2 LQKENI. This CDR3 is built from 15 residues. V was pared by 2 bases and J by 6 bases, with 10 bases of the junction left unmatched. CDR3 in amino acids: CASSPTGQSSPEQYF. The CDR3 DNA follows: TGTGCCAGCTCACCAACGGGACAGAGTTCTCCCGAGCAGTACTTC.

This clone was observed once. V is TRBV29-1 and J is TRBJ2-7; 9 bases fit TRBD1. CDR3 length equals 14 residues. The V segment lost 4 bases and the J segment 5 bases; nucleotides outside the gene matches: 9. Looked up from germline, CDR1 is SQVTM and CDR2 is ANQGSEA. For the CDR3, the DNA is TGCAGCGTTGGCTCGGGACAGGGTAGGGACGAGCAGTACTTC. Its translation: CSVGSGQGRDEQYF.

J is TRBJ2-5 and V is TRBV7-2, with 12 bases identical to TRBD2. This CDR3 has 15 amino acids. J was trimmed by 1 base and V by 7 bases; bases with no gene match: 4. Germline-derived CDR1 and CDR2 are SGHTA and FQGNSA. The CDR3 nucleotides read TGTGCCAGCATGGCTAGCGGGAGGGTCCAAGAGACCCAGTACTTC. The encoded protein is CASMASGRVQETQYF.

The genes are TRBV25-1 and TRBJ2-3; no reliable D call. The ends were cut back, 1 base at V and 2 bases at J, with 10 bases in the middle. The CDR3 extends over 15 amino acids. Germline V lookup: CDR1 MGHDK, CDR2 SYGVNS. This CDR3 is CASSELSFPTDTQYF. The CDR3 DNA follows: TGTGCCAGCAGTGAATTATCTTTCCCCACAGATACGCAGTATTTT.

The chain has TRBV5-1 and TRBJ1-2; 7 nucleotides agree with TRBD1. Per germline, CDR1 SGHRS and CDR2 YFSETQ. The V gene end was trimmed by 0 bases and the J gene end by 4 bases; junction bases not matched to a gene: 6. This CDR3 region has 15 residues. The CDR3 loop reads CASSLGQGSIYGYTF. In DNA, the CDR3 is TGCGCCAGCAGCTTGGGACAGGGATCCATCTATGGCTACACCTTC.

The sample holds a few counts of this clone. The V gene is TRBV4-2, the J gene TRBJ2-1; D possibly corresponds to TRBD2 (5 bases). The CDR3 loop spans 14 amino acids. The V end lost 3 bases, the J end lost 6 bases, and 12 bases lay between the germline ends. Germline V gene data show CDR1 as LGHNA and CDR2 as YNFKEQ. The CDR3 DNA follows: TGTGCCAGCAGCCAGGATACTAGAGGCAATGAGCAGTTCTTC. It codes for CASSQDTRGNEQFF.

This chain connects TRBV5-1 to TRBJ1-4; perhaps TRBD1 as D (5 bases). CDR1 and CDR2 (germline): SGHRS, YFSETQ. V lost 4 bases and J 1 base, leaving 11 bases between the germline ends. This CDR3 has 15 amino acids. The CDR3 nucleotides read TGCGCCAGCAGCGTGGGGGGGGTAACTAATGAAAAACTGTTTTTT. Amino acid sequence: CASSVGGVTNEKLFF. Together with reference TRBV5-1 and TRBJ1-4, the CDR3 gives the full variable domain: KAGVTQTPRYLIKTRGQQVTLSCSPISGHRSVSWYQQTPGQGLQFLFEYFSETQRNKGNFPGRFSGRQFSNSRSEMNVSTLELGDSALYLCASSVGGVTNEKLFFGSGTQLSVL.

This clone occurred once. The CDR3 DNA follows: TGTGCCGTCGGAACAGCGGGAGGCACAGATACGCAGTATTTT. Residues: CAVGTAGGTDTQYF. The J gene is TRBJ2-3, the V gene TRBV27, with 8 bases fitting TRBD2. The CDR3 contains 14 residues. Unmatched junction bases numbered 8, after V lost 11 bases and J lost 1 base. Per the germline V gene, CDR1 is MNHEY and CDR2 is SMNVEV (reference sequence).

This rearrangement joins TRBV18 to TRBJ1-3; 7 bases line up with TRBD1. Germline CDR1 KGHSH, CDR2 LQKENI. V lost 6 bases, J lost 4 bases, and 12 bases stayed unmatched. The CDR3 is 16 residues long. For the CDR3, the DNA is TGTGCCAGCTCCACTCGCAAGGGGGCGACCGGAAACACCATATATTTT. This encodes CASSTRKGATGNTIYF.

The V gene is TRBV6-1, the J gene TRBJ2-2; D uncertain. The CDR3 is made up of 15 amino acids. Germline V gives CDR1 MNHNS, CDR2 SASEGT. V was cut by 7 bases and J by 6 bases, with 18 bases left in between. The CDR3 spells CASNTFGRSAGELFF. For the CDR3, the DNA is TGTGCCAGCAACACTTTCGGCAGGTCGGCCGGGGAGCTGTTTTTT.